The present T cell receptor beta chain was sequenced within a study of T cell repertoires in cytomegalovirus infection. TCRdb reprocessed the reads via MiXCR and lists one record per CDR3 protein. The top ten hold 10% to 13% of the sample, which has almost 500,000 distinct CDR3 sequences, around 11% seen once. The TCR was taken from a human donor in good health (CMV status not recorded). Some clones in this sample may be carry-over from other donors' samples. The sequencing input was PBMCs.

The CDR3 DNA reads TGTGCCTGGAGTAGGACTAGCGGGAGCACAGATACGCAGTATTTT. Its protein is CAWSRTSGSTDTQYF. V usage is TRBV30 and J usage is TRBJ2-3; 11 nucleotides agree with TRBD2. Germline V gives CDR1 GTSNPN, CDR2 SVGIG (reference sequence). This CDR3 is 15 amino acids long. V shed 2 bases, J shed 0 bases, and the junction held 1 base outside the gene matches. The entire variable domain, with the rest obtained from reference TRBV30 and TRBJ2-3, is as follows: SQTIHQWPATLVQPVGSPLSLECTVEGTSNPNLYWYRQAAGRGLQLLFYSVGIGQISSEVPQNLSASRPQDRQFILSSKKLLLSDSGFYLCAWSRTSGSTDTQYFGPGTRLTVL.